This TCR beta chain was captured in a study of blood T cell repertoires in COVID-19. On the study more broadly: Specimens from acute and convalescent COVID-19 originated in the United States, Italy and Spain.

Trimming pared 1 base from V and 7 bases from J, leaving 14 bases between. This CDR3 contains 14 residues. Germline V CDR1 and CDR2: MGHRA, YSYEKL. This clone was seen only a few times. Study processing details: Amplification from reference gene primers served as the basis for estimated nucleated cell counts. Profiling relied on immunoSEQ multiplex PCR, and the TCRdb table lists in-frame clones only, not all of them. The V and J calls and clone size are taken from that table; D and trimming were inferred from the DNA. Seen here are about 390,000 clones, about 90% observed once, and the top ten hold under 3%. Those enrolled in Seattle joined during active infection and were followed longitudinally afterward.

The source is an older woman with COVID-19, enrolled during active disease. What was sequenced was peripheral blood. The chain combines TRBV4-1 with TRBJ2-7; tentatively, D is TRBD2 (6 bases). CDR3 bases: TGCGCCAGCAGCCAAGGGAGCGAACGGGGGGAGCAGTACTTC. It codes for CASSQGSERGEQYF.